Sequencing of this T cell receptor beta chain was carried out in a study of blood T cell repertoires in COVID-19. There are 14 residues in the CDR3. The trim removed 4 bases at V and 1 base at J, leaving 4 bases unmatched. Germline V gene lookup returns CDR1 SGHKS and CDR2 YYEKEE (reference sequence). In assigning cohorts, the study relied on participant-reported clinical history. Two consecutive negative NP/OP PCR tests, clearance, or resolved symptoms defined Cohort 3 recovery. Using immunoSEQ multiplex PCR, the repertoire was profiled, and TCRdb retains in-frame clones only, with some absent. The data contain over 250,000 clones, roughly 87% of them singletons.

The V and J genes are TRBV5-5 and TRBJ1-1, with 7 bases matching TRBD1. This TCR derives from a woman under 30 who had recovered from COVID-19. The specimen sequenced was PBMCs or T cells enriched from blood (not recorded which). In DNA, the CDR3 is TGTGCCAGCAGCCCAAGGGACAGGAACACTGAAGCTTTCTTT. This gives the protein CASSPRDRNTEAFF.